The 15 T cell receptor beta chains below were found in one sample sequenced in a study of blood T cell repertoires in COVID-19. The protocol was immunoSEQ multiplex PCR, while the TCRdb copy is restricted to in-frame clones and leaves out a portion. The sample consists of tens of thousands of clones, roughly nine tenths of them appearing once. Input material: peripheral blood. The receptors shown here come from a woman aged 55-70 years with COVID-19, enrolled during active disease.

This clone appeared a few times. The rearrangement joins TRBV24-1 to TRBJ2-3; perhaps TRBD1 as D (6 bases). The germline CDR1 and CDR2 sequences are KGHDR and SFDVKD. The CDR3 extends over 16 amino acids. V gave up 4 bases and J gave up 4 bases, with 17 bases separating them. DNA of the CDR3: TGTGCCACCAGTGACCCTAGGGGGAAGGGGGCAGATACGCAGTATTTT. This encodes CATSDPRGKGADTQYF.

The rearrangement links TRBV6-5 to TRBJ1-1; D gene unclear. The CDR3 totals 14 residues. V lost 6 bases, J lost 1 base, and 12 bases lay in between. Germline values: CDR1 MNHEY, CDR2 SVGAGI. The CDR3 DNA follows: TGTGCCAGCAGCCCCCACTGGGCGAACACTGAAGCTTTCTTT. Translating it yields CASSPHWANTEAFF.

The rearrangement uses TRBV6-5 and TRBJ2-5, with TRBD1 matching 9 bases. The junction had 6 bases not matched to a gene; V was cut back by 5 bases and J by 5 bases. Germline V gene sequence: CDR1 MNHEY, CDR2 SVGAGI. This CDR3 has 14 residues. Here the CDR3 reads CASSKTGGTETQYF. For the CDR3, the DNA is TGTGCCAGCAGTAAAACAGGGGGCACGGAGACCCAGTACTTC.

V is TRBV7-9 and J is TRBJ1-6; weak D call: TRBD1 (5 bases). V gave up 5 bases and J gave up 7 bases, with 15 bases separating them. This CDR3 is 15 amino acids long. Germline CDR1 is SEHNR and CDR2 is FQNEAQ (reference sequence). The CDR3 nucleotides are TGTGCCAGCAGCCAGATAGACAGTCCCAATTCACCCCTCCACTTT. Translating gives CASSQIDSPNSPLHF.

The gene calls are TRBV6-2 or TRBV6-3 and TRBJ1-5, with D hard to call. This CDR3 is 15 amino acids long. CDR1 and CDR2 (germline): MNHEY, SVGEGT. Trimming removed 7 bases from V and 0 bases from J, with 13 bases in between. CDR3 sequence reads: CASTPEGYSNQPQHF. DNA of the CDR3: TGTGCCAGCACCCCGGAGGGTTATAGCAATCAGCCCCAGCATTTT.

The V gene is TRBV30, the J gene TRBJ1-3, with TRBD1 matching 7 bases. The ends lost 0 bases at V and 6 bases at J; junction bases unmatched: 2. In germline, CDR1 is GTSNPN, CDR2 SVGIG (reference sequence). The CDR3 runs 13 residues. The CDR3 protein is CAWSVTGKNTIYF. CDR3 DNA sequence: TGTGCCTGGAGTGTGACAGGGAAAAACACCATATATTTT.

The V call is TRBV5-5, the J call TRBJ1-1; weak D call: TRBD1 (5 bases). The CDR3 is 15 residues long. Looked up from germline, CDR1 is SGHKS and CDR2 is YYEKEE (reference sequence). With 2 bases removed from V and 1 base from J, the gap between germline ends came to 12 bases. CDR3 loop: CASSFQAGRNTEAFF. Here the CDR3 DNA reads TGTGCCAGCAGCTTTCAAGCGGGGCGGAACACTGAAGCTTTCTTT.

The chain couples TRBV28 to TRBJ1-5; D is unresolved. Germline V CDR1 and CDR2: MDHEN, SYDVKM. V lost 2 bases and J 6 bases, leaving 11 bases between the germline ends. The CDR3 runs 14 residues. CDR3 amino acids: CASSLGMGAQPQHF. The CDR3 DNA reads TGTGCCAGCAGTTTAGGGATGGGAGCTCAGCCCCAGCATTTT. The full variable domain, its missing parts supplied by reference TRBV28 and TRBJ1-5, is DVKVTQSSRYLVKRTGEKVFLECVQDMDHENMFWYRQDPGLGLRLIYFSYDVKMKEKGDIPEGYSVSREKKERFSLILESASTNQTSMYLCASSLGMGAQPQHFGDGTRLSIL.

The V gene is TRBV7-9, the J gene TRBJ2-1; weak D call: TRBD2 (6 bases). V gave up 3 bases and J gave up 9 bases, with 12 bases separating them. The CDR3 loop spans 13 amino acids. Germline CDR1 and CDR2: SEHNR and FQNEAQ (reference sequence). The CDR3 loop reads CASSFTLASEQFF. CDR3 DNA sequence: TGTGCCAGCAGCTTTACACTAGCTAGTGAGCAGTTCTTC. The full variable domain, in which reference TRBV7-9 and TRBJ2-1 provide the parts outside the CDR3, is DTGVSQNPRHKITKRGQNVTFRCDPISEHNRLYWYRQTLGQGPEFLTYFQNEAQLEKSRLLSDRFSAERPKGSFSTLEIQRTEQGDSAMYLCASSFTLASEQFFGPGTRLTVL.

The rearrangement uses TRBV5-6 and TRBJ2-7, with D possibly TRBD2 on 5 matching bases. CDR3 length equals 15 residues. Germline CDR1 is SGHDT and CDR2 is YYEEEE. V dropped 4 bases and J dropped 0 bases, with 14 bases sitting between them. This CDR3 is CASSPPRGHSYEQYF. CDR3 bases: TGTGCCAGCAGCCCGCCTCGGGGTCACTCCTACGAGCAGTACTTC.

The chain recombines TRBV7-7 with TRBJ2-7; a possible D gene is TRBD1 (6 bases). There are 13 residues in the CDR3. The germline V gene has CDR1 SSHAT and CDR2 FNYEAQ (reference sequence). V lost 1 base, J lost 5 bases, and 9 bases lay in between. Here the CDR3 DNA reads TGTGCCAGCAGCTTAGTATCAGGGGACGAGCAGTACTTC. It encodes CASSLVSGDEQYF.

In this sample, this clone turned up once. The gene calls are TRBV7-8 and TRBJ2-7; 7 nucleotides match TRBD2. The ends lost 5 bases at V and 5 bases at J; junction bases unmatched: 12. Germline V CDR1 and CDR2: SGHVS, FQNEAQ. The CDR3 loop spans 15 amino acids. The CDR3 is CASSPPGLSHDEQYF. In DNA, the CDR3 is TGTGCCAGCAGCCCTCCGGGACTAAGTCACGACGAGCAGTACTTC. The variable domain in full, completed from reference TRBV7-8 and TRBJ2-7, reads GAGVSQSPRYKVAKRGQDVALRCDPISGHVSLFWYQQALGQGPEFLTYFQNEAQLDKSGLPSDRFFAERPEGSVSTLKIQRTQQEDSAVYLCASSPPGLSHDEQYFGPGTRLTVT.

The chain recombines TRBV3-1 (or the pseudogene TRBV3-2) with TRBJ2-7; TRBD1 matches 10 bases. CDR3 length: 17 residues. Trimming took 0 bases from V and 6 from J; bases not matched to a gene: 11. CDR1 LGHDT and CDR2 YNNKEL come from the germline V gene (reference sequence). In nucleotides, the CDR3 is TGTGCCAGCAGCCAAGACACTTACCGGGACAGGGGTCGCGAGCAGTACTTC. It translates to CASSQDTYRDRGREQYF.

This rearrangement joins TRBV27 to TRBJ2-5; TRBD2 matches 11 bases. In germline, CDR1 is MNHEY, CDR2 SMNVEV (reference sequence). V lost 2 bases to trimming and J lost 4 bases; unmatched junction nucleotides: 3. The length of the CDR3 is 15 residues. The CDR3 region has the DNA TGTGCCAGCAGTTTAGTAGCGGGGGGGCTAGAGACCCAGTACTTC. Protein: CASSLVAGGLETQYF.

The gene calls are TRBV18 and TRBJ2-7, with 10 positions matching TRBD1. This CDR3 has 15 residues. In germline, CDR1 is KGHSH, CDR2 LQKENI. Losses at the gene ends were 5 bases for V and 6 bases for J; bases not matched to a gene: 10. The CDR3 loop is CASSTEGQGMGEQYF. The CDR3 DNA reads TGTGCCAGCTCAACAGAGGGACAGGGGATGGGCGAGCAGTACTTC.